The entry below gives a single TCR beta chain sequence along with its context. These data come from a study of blood T cell repertoires in COVID-19. Libraries were prepared by immunoSEQ multiplex PCR; TCRdb keeps only in-frame clonotypes and omits some of them. Altogether under 150,000 clones are present, more than 75% being singletons, with the ten largest covering 3% to 3.5%. V was cut by 3 bases and J by 6 bases, with 12 bases left in between. The germline V gene has CDR1 SEHNR and CDR2 FQNEAQ (reference sequence). The CDR3 spans 13 residues. The receptor comes from a man aged 35 to 55 with acute or convalescent COVID-19. The V gene is TRBV7-9, the J gene TRBJ2-7; D might be TRBD2 (7 bases). Sequenced input: peripheral blood. CDR3 DNA: TGTGCCAGCAGCTTGCGGGGGCTGGGCGAGCAGTACTTC. This codes for CASSLRGLGEQYF.